These T cell receptor beta chains were read from a single sample in a study of T cell responses to AZD1222 COVID-19 vaccine. Some clones are missing from TCRdb's copy, which holds only in-frame ones; the method was immunoSEQ multiplex PCR. In the table there are fewer than 120,000 clones, 81% of which are singletons. The sample was peripheral blood, taken on day 0 of AZD1222 vaccination. These receptors came from an adult in good health. Both conserved end residues are part of each CDR3. Each record gives: CDR3 protein, CDR3 DNA, J gene, clone size, D gene, V gene, CDR3 length. A D gene is named only where the DNA matches it firmly. Clone size is not always given. Where it is, it says once, few, many or a class for expanded clones.

CASSLQSGRPTDTQYF	TGTGCCAGCAGCTTACAGAGCGGGAGGCCCACAGATACGCAGTATTTT	TRBJ2-3	NA	TRBD2	TRBV7-2	16
CASSQEHSSGNTIYF	TGCGCCAGCAGCCAAGAACATAGCTCTGGAAACACCATATATTTT	TRBJ1-3	many	NA	TRBV4-1	15
CASSVGDGAYEQYF	TGTGCCAGCAGCGTAGGGGACGGAGCCTACGAGCAGTACTTC	TRBJ2-7	few	NA	TRBV9	14
CASSLTNGGGYTF	TGTGCCAGCAGCCTTACAAATGGGGGGGGCTACACCTTC	TRBJ1-2	few	NA	TRBV4-2	13
CASSRGSLGDTQYF	TGTGCCAGCAGCCGCGGGTCCCTTGGGGATACGCAGTATTTT	TRBJ2-3	once	NA	TRBV5-4	14
CASSSPGTGGTSGTQYF	TGTGCCAGCAGCTCCCCCGGGACAGGGGGGACCTCGGGGACCCAGTACTTC	TRBJ2-5	NA	TRBD1	TRBV7-2	17
CASSRPGLANNEQFF	TGTGCCAGCAGCCGACCGGGACTAGCGAACAATGAGCAGTTCTTC	TRBJ2-1	NA	TRBD2	TRBV7-9	15
CASRQPGLASYEQYF	TGTGCCAGCAGGCAACCGGGACTAGCGAGTTACGAGCAGTACTTC	TRBJ2-7	NA	TRBD2	TRBV7-2	15
CASSPFRYQETQYF	TGTGCCAGCTCACCTTTCCGGTACCAAGAGACCCAGTACTTC	TRBJ2-5	once	NA	TRBV18	14
CASQSGTIYGYTF	TGTGCCAGCCAGTCGGGGACTATCTATGGCTACACCTTC	TRBJ1-2	NA	NA	TRBV19	13
CASSLVFGEQFF	TGTGCCAGCAGCTTAGTGTTTGGTGAGCAGTTCTTC	TRBJ2-1	NA	NA	TRBV7-8	12
CASSLAGIDEKLFF	TGTGCCAGCAGCTTAGCAGGGATCGATGAAAAACTGTTTTTT	TRBJ1-4	NA	NA	TRBV7-2	14
CASSYGTGEPYGYTF	TGTGCCAGCAGTTACGGGACAGGGGAACCCTATGGCTACACCTTC	TRBJ1-2	NA	TRBD1	TRBV6-2/TRBV6-3	15
CASSSRLGGYNEQFF	TGTGCCAGCAGCTCAAGACTAGGAGGTTACAATGAGCAGTTCTTC	TRBJ2-1	NA	NA	TRBV7-2	15
CASSPGRGSEKLFF	TGTGCCAGCTCACCCGGGAGAGGGAGTGAAAAACTGTTTTTT	TRBJ1-4	few	NA	TRBV18	14
CASSTRTDGYTF	TGTGCCAGTAGTACTAGGACAGATGGCTACACCTTC	TRBJ1-2	NA	NA	TRBV19	12
CARGGHGYTF	TGTGCCCGAGGGGGTCATGGCTACACCTTC	TRBJ1-2	NA	NA	TRBV30	10
CASRGQVPQPQHF	TGTGCCAGCAGAGGACAGGTTCCTCAGCCCCAGCATTTT	TRBJ1-5	NA	TRBD1	TRBV6-5	13
CASSSGTAGNTIYF	TGCGCCAGCAGCAGCGGGACCGCTGGAAACACCATATATTTT	TRBJ1-3	NA	NA	TRBV5-1	14
CASSEEYGYTF	TGTGCCAGCAGTGAAGAATATGGCTACACCTTC	TRBJ1-2	NA	NA	TRBV6-1	11
CASSLPLGGLGEAFF	TGTGCCAGCTCACTGCCTCTCGGGGGGCTGGGTGAAGCTTTCTTT	TRBJ1-1	NA	NA	TRBV18	15
CASSVVQGAGDTEAFF	TGTGCCAGCAGCGTAGTTCAGGGGGCAGGGGACACTGAAGCTTTCTTT	TRBJ1-1	NA	TRBD1	TRBV9	16
CASNSGYTEAFF	TGTGCCAGCAATTCGGGATACACTGAAGCTTTCTTT	TRBJ1-1	NA	NA	TRBV6-5	12